This entry describes one TCR beta chain. An end of the junction does not agree with germline; a read error may underlie this. The repertoire was sequenced with immunoSEQ multiplex PCR; TCRdb's copy has only in-frame clones and lacks some. The data contain 50,000 to 65,000 clones, 80% to 90% of them singletons. This sample stems from a study of OX40 agonist ivuxolimab in advanced cancers. This CDR3 has 12 amino acids. Germline CDR1 MNHNS, CDR2 SASEGT. This receptor was taken from an adult with an advanced solid tumor such as melanoma, head and neck, liver or kidney cancer. The chain is built from TRBV6-1 and TRBJ2-1; D gene ambiguous. Sequenced material: CD4+ or CD8+ T cells sorted from blood, taken in a trial of the OX40 agonist ivuxolimab. CDR3 bases: TGTGCCAGCAGTGAATGGTCTGGACGGCGGCTCTTC. It specifies CASSEWSGRRLF.